Reported below is one TCR beta chain. Its antigen is not identified. These data belong to a study of cytomegalovirus exposure and HLA in healthy donors. Study in general: Previous work identified roughly 120 million unique TCR beta sequences from about 179 million T cells. General study findings and limits: Later analysis suggested most CMV-associated TCR beta chains were HLA-restricted.

Vbeta (60) and Jbeta (13) primers were used in the PCR. Measured with immunoSEQ multiplex PCR; TCRdb has only the in-frame clones, and not every one. The specimen's table records about 130,000 clones. The CDR3 has 14 residues. Trimming removed 2 bases from V and 2 bases from J; junction bases left unmatched: 3. Germline V gene data show CDR1 as SEHNR and CDR2 as FQNEAQ (reference sequence). Material for sequencing was PBMCs. This chain joins TRBV7-9 and TRBJ2-7; TRBD1 matches at 7 bases. This receptor was taken from a woman between 55 and 75 years old in good health and CMV-seronegative. CDR3 sequence: CASSLSTGAYEQYF. In nucleotides, the CDR3 is TGTGCCAGCAGCTTATCTACAGGGGCCTACGAGCAGTACTTC.